The rows below give T cell receptor beta chains drawn from one sample of a study of T cells in Graves' hyperthyroidism and ophthalmopathy. MiXCR was run by TCRdb on the multiplex PCR reads, yielding one entry per CDR3 protein. The sample has a few hundred thousand distinct CDR3 sequences; 20% to 25% are singletons. The sequencing sample was made of blood. These receptors came from a man in his late teens or twenties with Graves' hyperthyroidism. Each CDR3 is given with its conserved first and last residue. Clone size is shown for a subset of rows, as once, few, many or a class of expanded clone.

v_gene	j_gene	abundance	CDR3aa
TRBV29-1	TRBJ1-1	NA	CSGNKGVGTEAFF
TRBV7-8	TRBJ2-7	many	CASSGGAGAYEQYF
TRBV28	TRBJ1-1	many	CASSFTWGRGTEAFF
TRBV6-5	TRBJ2-5	many	CASSYHPADSNSLMKTQYF
TRBV6-1	TRBJ1-5	many	CASSELTGGQPQHF
TRBV2	TRBJ1-1	many	CASNLIQGTGENTEAFF
TRBV7-3	TRBJ2-2	NA	CASSPEPNTGELFF
TRBV28	TRBJ1-5	many	CASSYPTGRGNQPQHF
TRBV6-5	TRBJ2-7	many	CASSPGGRNEQYF
TRBV6-5	TRBJ1-2	many	CASSYAWEVGYTF
TRBV7-2	TRBJ1-2	NA	CASSTRRGDGYTF
TRBV2	TRBJ1-5	NA	CASSAYGGNQPQHF
TRBV20-1	TRBJ2-1	NA	CSALGRGGADNEQFF
TRBV20-1	TRBJ2-5	few	CSARGGRGLGETQYF
TRBV10-1	TRBJ2-2	many	CASRGSPNTGELFF
TRBV24-1	TRBJ2-2	many	CATTTRNTGELFF
TRBV12-3/TRBV12-4	TRBJ1-2	once	CASSPTRDLIRSYTF
TRBV6-1	TRBJ2-2	NA	CASSDGRAGTGELFF
TRBV18	TRBJ1-5	few	CASSPRGGLAGPQHF
TRBV15	TRBJ1-2	many	CATSSTGGYGYTF
TRBV29-1	TRBJ1-1	few	CSVRVAAEAFF
TRBV9	TRBJ2-7	many	CASSVGVFSYEQYF
TRBV5-1	TRBJ1-2	many	CASSPAMANYGYTF
TRBV12-3/TRBV12-4	TRBJ2-5	many	CASSGDKETQYF
TRBV7-2	TRBJ1-2	NA	CASSKITGAFDGYTF
TRBV2	TRBJ2-5	many	CASTRSPRRETQYF
TRBV25-1	TRBJ2-7	NA	CASGSGGAGGEQYF
TRBV18	TRBJ2-5	NA	CASSNPGQGAETQYF
TRBV28	TRBJ1-5	many	CASSIPGRVRRNQPQHF
TRBV19	TRBJ2-5	many	CASSIELVPLPYGAQYF
TRBV15	TRBJ1-2	many	CATSRENYYGYTF
TRBV12-3/TRBV12-4	TRBJ1-2	NA	CASSYLTGSSYGYTF
TRBV6-4	TRBJ2-7	NA	CASGETDYEQYF
TRBV6-2/TRBV6-3	TRBJ2-2	many	CASTPGDNFPRNTGELFF
TRBV6-2/TRBV6-3	TRBJ1-1	many	CASSYSLGSAFF
TRBV5-1	TRBJ1-2	many	CASSLGTGASYGYTF
TRBV2	TRBJ2-7	few	CASSEFPPESYEQYF
TRBV6-5	TRBJ2-5	NA	CASTWVGGSQETRYF
TRBV6-5	TRBJ1-2	many	CASSPGTYGYTF
TRBV5-1	TRBJ1-2	many	CASSLPTGTNYGYTF
TRBV2	TRBJ2-5	NA	CASLATIETQYF
TRBV28	TRBJ1-1	NA	CASSHSDWANTEAFF
TRBV5-4	TRBJ2-5	NA	CASTDSRETQYF
TRBV6-5	TRBJ1-3	many	CASSWGQGWSGNTIYF
TRBV12-3/TRBV12-4	TRBJ1-5	many	CASSYEIGGAAQPQHF
TRBV6-1	TRBJ2-3	few	CASSDLASGGYTDTQYF
TRBV7-9	TRBJ1-1	many	CASSLGDRGPFF
TRBV12-3/TRBV12-4	TRBJ1-2	NA	CASTQMGQNYGYTF
TRBV5-5	TRBJ2-7	many	CASSLDRGLYF
TRBV2	TRBJ2-5	few	CASSEGTSGGTQYF
TRBV4-1	TRBJ1-3	NA	CATSVLANSGNTIYF
TRBV12-3/TRBV12-4	TRBJ2-7	NA	CASSQPPGPLGQYF
TRBV6-1	TRBJ2-6	NA	CASDINWAASGANVLTF
TRBV12-3/TRBV12-4	TRBJ1-1	many	CASSQQTGVNTEAFF
TRBV30	TRBJ2-5	NA	CAWSVWDSQETQYF